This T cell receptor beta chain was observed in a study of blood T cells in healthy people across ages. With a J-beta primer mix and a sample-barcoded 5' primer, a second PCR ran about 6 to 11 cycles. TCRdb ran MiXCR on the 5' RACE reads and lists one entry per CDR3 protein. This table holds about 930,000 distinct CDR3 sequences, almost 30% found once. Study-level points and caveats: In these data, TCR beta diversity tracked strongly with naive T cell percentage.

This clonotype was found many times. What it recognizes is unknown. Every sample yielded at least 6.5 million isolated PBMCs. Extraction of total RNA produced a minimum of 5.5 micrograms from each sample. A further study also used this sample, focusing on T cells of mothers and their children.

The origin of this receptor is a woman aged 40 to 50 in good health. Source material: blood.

The CDR3 DNA follows: TGTGCCAGCAGTTTCAGGGGCTCGACAGATACGCAGTATTTT. Translating it yields CASSFRGSTDTQYF. V gene TRBV28 combines with J gene TRBJ2-3; D possibly corresponds to TRBD1 (6 bases). The V gene lost 3 bases and the J gene lost 3 bases, with 10 bases spanning the gap. The V gene's germline CDR1 is MDHEN and CDR2 SYDVKM. The CDR3 runs to 14 residues.